This is a list of T cell receptor beta chains from one sample in a study of identical twins. TCRdb reprocessed the 5' RACE reads via MiXCR and lists one record per CDR3 protein. The sample includes some 560,000 distinct CDR3 sequences, 9% to 10% of them seen just once. These data were likewise used in another study, on yellow fever vaccine responses in identical twins.

The sequenced material came from PBMCs. These receptors were taken from a woman between 18 and 30 years old in good health. Both conserved end residues are part of each CDR3. The order of the fields is V gene, J gene, CDR3 protein.

TRBV4-3	TRBJ2-5	CASSYGRGGKETQYF
TRBV4-2	TRBJ2-1	CASSQDNFGEQFF
TRBV2	TRBJ2-6	CASREGTGNSGANVLTF
TRBV27	TRBJ1-2	CASSITPRESNGYTF
TRBV12-5	TRBJ2-6	CATSPTASGANVLTF
TRBV24-1	TRBJ1-5	CATSDFGGNQPQHF
TRBV7-3	TRBJ2-1	CASSPRDRDNNEQFF
TRBV12-3/TRBV12-4	TRBJ1-6	CASTLTGDYSPLHF
TRBV20-1	TRBJ2-7	CCARNLMRGVSYEQYF
TRBV5-1	TRBJ1-2	CASSLGQNRYGYTF
TRBV6-5	TRBJ2-7	CASSYPSSAAGYEQYF
TRBV12-3/TRBV12-4	TRBJ2-7	CAFSLGLAAGGRSYEQYF
TRBV4-1	TRBJ1-1	CASSQDGRGRVGMEAFF
TRBV20-1	TRBJ1-5	CSAKRQEINQPQHF
TRBV5-1	TRBJ2-1	CASSSSTRGAGGHEQFF
TRBV12-3/TRBV12-4	TRBJ2-3	CASSLGTGPQPDTQYF
TRBV12-3/TRBV12-4	TRBJ2-7	CASSLYRGSYEQYF
TRBV6-1	TRBJ2-1	CASSKSPGTGQGRQFF
TRBV2	TRBJ2-2	CASSEGLAGPANTGELFF
TRBV18	TRBJ2-5	CASSPIGGKETQYF
TRBV30	TRBJ2-3	CAWSGQGTDTQYF
TRBV7-9	TRBJ2-3	CASSWGAGLDTQYF
TRBV6-5	TRBJ2-7	CASSYSHSYEQYF
TRBV5-5	TRBJ2-7	CASSLQDQAANYF
TRBV15	TRBJ2-5	CATSRTGREETQYF
TRBV28	TRBJ2-1	CASSFILAGGDNEQFF
TRBV29-1	TRBJ2-7	CSVEKQGAYEQYF
TRBV12-3/TRBV12-4	TRBJ1-2	CASRLMPVPGPNGYTF
TRBV6-1	TRBJ2-7	CASISSAGNNEQYF
TRBV12-3/TRBV12-4	TRBJ1-3	CASSSLTGAGNTIYF
TRBV29-1	TRBJ2-2	CSVDRGLTGELFF
TRBV5-1	TRBJ2-2	CASSLALGGPGELFF
TRBV29-1	TRBJ2-6	CSADGGSGANVLTF
TRBV2	TRBJ2-5	CASSRNTGQYQETQYF
TRBV3-1	TRBJ2-5	CASSTGGAETQYF
TRBV6-4	TRBJ2-1	CASSRYHGGQGYNEQFF
TRBV3-1	TRBJ1-6	CASSGLAFSALHF
TRBV28	TRBJ1-6	CASSSRVGNSPLHF
TRBV5-5	TRBJ2-7	CASSHGGGSPSYEQYF
TRBV11-2	TRBJ2-5	CATTGPREGETQYF
TRBV10-3	TRBJ2-7	CAVALAVENEQYF
TRBV2	TRBJ2-2	CASSRDRGTGELFF
TRBV20-1	TRBJ2-7	CSAGTFFSYEQYF
TRBV10-3	TRBJ1-6	CAISEERWDSPLHF
TRBV7-9	TRBJ1-6	CASSWDAGNSPLHF
TRBV18	TRBJ1-1	CASSPTGRTEAFF
TRBV28	TRBJ2-5	CASGYRPTQYF
TRBV7-9	TRBJ2-7	CASSLSVSGAYEQYF
TRBV5-1	TRBJ2-1	CASSLTSGIYNEQFF
TRBV6-2/TRBV6-3	TRBJ2-2	CASSLLAEAGELFF
TRBV19	TRBJ2-4	CASSTVTRAKNIQYF
TRBV15	TRBJ1-4	CATSRDLLSTNEKLFF